The 8 T cell receptor beta chains listed next were all sequenced from one sample in a study of blood T cell repertoires in COVID-19. The protocol was immunoSEQ multiplex PCR, while the TCRdb copy is restricted to in-frame clones and leaves out a portion. The sample records around 140,000 clones, around 80% being singletons. Sequencing input: peripheral blood. These receptors were taken from a woman in her sixties with acute or convalescent COVID-19.

The rearrangement links TRBV28 to TRBJ2-3; D remains unclear. Germline-derived CDR1 and CDR2 are MDHEN and SYDVKM. The germline V and J ends were trimmed by 7 bases and 4 bases, with 9 bases remaining between them. This CDR3 comprises 12 residues. This CDR3 reads CASNRPPDTQYF. In nucleotides, the CDR3 is TGTGCCAGCAACAGACCGCCAGATACGCAGTATTTT.

V gene TRBV18 combines with J gene TRBJ2-1, with 9 bases fitting TRBD2. Per the germline V gene, CDR1 is KGHSH and CDR2 is LQKENI. The ends lost 6 bases at V and 5 bases at J; junction bases unmatched: 5. This CDR3 is built from 14 residues. CDR3 residues: CASSLRLADNEQFF. CDR3 nucleotide sequence: TGTGCCAGCTCTCTGCGACTAGCGGACAATGAGCAGTTCTTC.

The sample holds one count of this clone. The gene calls are TRBV9 and TRBJ2-1; D is ambiguous. This CDR3 contains 12 residues. Germline CDR1 is SGDLS and CDR2 is YYNGEE. V lost 3 bases and J lost 10, with 11 bases in between. The DNA for the CDR3 is TGTGCCAGCAGCGGTGCAACGGTAGAGCAGTTCTTC. Its translation: CASSGATVEQFF.

This chain links TRBV14 with TRBJ1-1, with D possibly being TRBD1 (6 bases). The ends were cut back, 1 base at V and 10 bases at J, with 13 bases in the middle. CDR1 is SGHDN and CDR2 is FVKESK in the germline V gene. The CDR3 has 13 amino acids. The CDR3 sequence: CASSQALGGGAFF. The CDR3, as DNA: TGTGCCAGCAGCCAAGCCCTGGGAGGGGGAGCTTTCTTT. The whole variable domain, filled in from reference TRBV14 and TRBJ1-1, reads EAGVTQFPSHSVIEKGQTVTLRCDPISGHDNLYWYRRVMGKEIKFLLHFVKESKQDESGMPNNRFLAERTGGTYSTLKVQPAELEDSGVYFCASSQALGGGAFFGQGTRLTVV.

The chain recombines TRBV2 with TRBJ1-5, with 8 bases fitting TRBD1. Trimming removed 8 bases from V and 2 bases from J; junction bases left unmatched: 5. CDR3 length equals 14 residues. The germline V gene has CDR1 SNHLY and CDR2 FYNNEI. The CDR3 nucleotides read TGTGCCAGCCGGACAGGGTTCGGCAATCAGCCCCAGCATTTT. Amino acid sequence: CASRTGFGNQPQHF.

The chain carries TRBV19 and TRBJ2-1; 16 nucleotides align to TRBD2. The ends lost 7 bases at V and 4 bases at J; junction bases unmatched: 13. Germline lookup yields CDR1 LNHDA and CDR2 SQIVND (reference sequence). CDR3 length: 19 amino acids. This CDR3 reads CASTKAGLAGGQGYNEQFF. CDR3 nucleotides: TGTGCCAGTACCAAAGCGGGACTAGCGGGAGGGCAGGGATACAATGAGCAGTTCTTC.

This clone was recorded once. The chain uses TRBV7-8 and TRBJ2-3, with TRBD2 matching 8 bases. This CDR3 is built from 17 residues. Germline lookup yields CDR1 SGHVS and CDR2 FQNEAQ. After removal of 1 base from V and 2 bases from J, the junction contained 8 bases not matched to a gene. CDR3 region: CASSLEIIAGLTDTQYF. CDR3 in DNA: TGTGCCAGCAGCTTAGAGATAATAGCGGGACTCACAGATACGCAGTATTTT.

This chain links TRBV5-1 with TRBJ2-7, with 7 nucleotides matching TRBD1. Germline values: CDR1 SGHRS, CDR2 YFSETQ. V lost 4 bases, J lost 5 bases, and 6 bases stayed unmatched. This CDR3 spans 13 amino acids. In DNA, the CDR3 is TGCGCCAGCAGCCTTGGGACAGTAAACGAGCAGTACTTC. This translates into CASSLGTVNEQYF.